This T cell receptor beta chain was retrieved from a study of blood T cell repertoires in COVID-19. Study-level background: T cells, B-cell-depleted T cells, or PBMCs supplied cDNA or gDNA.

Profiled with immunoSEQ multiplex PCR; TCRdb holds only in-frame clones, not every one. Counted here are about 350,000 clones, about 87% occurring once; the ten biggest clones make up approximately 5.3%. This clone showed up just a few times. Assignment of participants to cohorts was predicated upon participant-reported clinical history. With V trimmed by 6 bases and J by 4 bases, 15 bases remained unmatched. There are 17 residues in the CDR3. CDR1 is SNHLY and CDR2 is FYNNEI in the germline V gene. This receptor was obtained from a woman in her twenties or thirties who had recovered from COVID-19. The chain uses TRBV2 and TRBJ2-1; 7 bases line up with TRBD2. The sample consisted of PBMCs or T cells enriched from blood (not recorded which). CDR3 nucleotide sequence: TGTGCCAGCAGGCCCCCGGGACTAAAATACTTATACAATGAGCAGTTCTTC. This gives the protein CASRPPGLKYLYNEQFF.